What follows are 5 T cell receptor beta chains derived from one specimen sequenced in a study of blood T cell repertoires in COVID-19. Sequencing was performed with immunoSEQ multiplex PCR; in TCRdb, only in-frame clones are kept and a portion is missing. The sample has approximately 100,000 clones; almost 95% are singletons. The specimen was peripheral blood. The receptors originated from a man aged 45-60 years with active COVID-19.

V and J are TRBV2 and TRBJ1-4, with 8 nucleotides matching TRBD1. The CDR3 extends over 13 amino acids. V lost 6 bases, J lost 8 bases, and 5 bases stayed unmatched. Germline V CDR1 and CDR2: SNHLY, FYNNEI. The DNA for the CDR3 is TGTGCCAGCAGCCGGACAGGGACGGAAAAACTGTTTTTT. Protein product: CASSRTGTEKLFF.

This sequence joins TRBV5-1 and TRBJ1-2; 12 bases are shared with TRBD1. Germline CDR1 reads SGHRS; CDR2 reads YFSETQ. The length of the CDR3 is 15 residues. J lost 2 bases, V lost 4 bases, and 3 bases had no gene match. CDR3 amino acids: CASSAGTGGNYGYTF. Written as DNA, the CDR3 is TGCGCCAGCAGCGCGGGGACAGGGGGCAACTATGGCTACACCTTC. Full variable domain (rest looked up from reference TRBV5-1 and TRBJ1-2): KAGVTQTPRYLIKTRGQQVTLSCSPISGHRSVSWYQQTPGQGLQFLFEYFSETQRNKGNFPGRFSGRQFSNSRSEMNVSTLELGDSALYLCASSAGTGGNYGYTFGSGTRLTVV.

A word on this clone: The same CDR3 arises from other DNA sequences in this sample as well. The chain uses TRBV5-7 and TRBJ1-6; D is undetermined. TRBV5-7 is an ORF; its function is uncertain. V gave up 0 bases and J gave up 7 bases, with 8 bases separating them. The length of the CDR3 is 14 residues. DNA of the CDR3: TGTGCCAGCAGCTTGGGCCGAGGGAATTCACCCCTCCACTTT. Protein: CASSLGRGNSPLHF.

CDR3 amino acids: CASSLGGGSRTEAFF. The CDR3 nucleotides read TGTGCCAGCAGCTTAGGAGGGGGCTCCCGGACTGAAGCTTTCTTT. V is TRBV7-2 and J is TRBJ1-1, with 7 bases matching TRBD1. Unmatched junction bases numbered 7, after V lost 1 base and J lost 5 bases. In germline, CDR1 is SGHTA, CDR2 FQGNSA. The CDR3 length is 15 residues.

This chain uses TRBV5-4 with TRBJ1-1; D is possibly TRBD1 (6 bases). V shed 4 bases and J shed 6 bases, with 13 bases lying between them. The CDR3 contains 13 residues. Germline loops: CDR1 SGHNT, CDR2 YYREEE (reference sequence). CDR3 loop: CASSLIQGAEAFF. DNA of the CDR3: TGTGCCAGCAGCCTTATACAGGGAGCTGAAGCTTTCTTT.